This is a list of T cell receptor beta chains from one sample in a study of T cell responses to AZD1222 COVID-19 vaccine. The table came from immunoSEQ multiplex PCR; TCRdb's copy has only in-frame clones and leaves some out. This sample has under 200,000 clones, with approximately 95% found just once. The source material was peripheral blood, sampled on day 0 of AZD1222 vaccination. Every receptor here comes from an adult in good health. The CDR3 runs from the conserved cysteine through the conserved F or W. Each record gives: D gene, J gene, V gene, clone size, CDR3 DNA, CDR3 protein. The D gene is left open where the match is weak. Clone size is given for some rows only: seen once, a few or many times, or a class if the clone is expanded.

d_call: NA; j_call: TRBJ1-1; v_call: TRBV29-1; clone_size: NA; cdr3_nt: TGCAGCGTGGAGCGGACAGCTATGAACACTGAAGCTTTCTTT; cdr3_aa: CSVERTAMNTEAFF
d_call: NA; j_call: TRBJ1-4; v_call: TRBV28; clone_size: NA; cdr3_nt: TGTGCCAGTTCACAAAAAGGAGGAAAACTGTTTTTT; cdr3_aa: CASSQKGGKLFF
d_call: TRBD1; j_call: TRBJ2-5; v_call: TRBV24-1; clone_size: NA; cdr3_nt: TGTGCCACCAGTGATTTAACAGGGGGCGGGGAGACCCAGTACTTC; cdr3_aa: CATSDLTGGGETQYF
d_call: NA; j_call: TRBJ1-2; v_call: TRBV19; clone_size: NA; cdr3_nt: TGTGCCAGTAGTCCTGGTACCGGGTCTTCTTATGGCTACACCTTC; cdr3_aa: CASSPGTGSSYGYTF
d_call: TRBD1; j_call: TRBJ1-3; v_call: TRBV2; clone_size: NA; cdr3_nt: TGTGCCAGCAGTCCAAGGACAGGGGCGAGGGGAAACACCATATATTTT; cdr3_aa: CASSPRTGARGNTIYF
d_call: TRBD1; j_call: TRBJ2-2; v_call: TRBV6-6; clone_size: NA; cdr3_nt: TGTGCCAGCACCCAGGGACAGGGAATACCCGGGGAGCTGTTTTTT; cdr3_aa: CASTQGQGIPGELFF
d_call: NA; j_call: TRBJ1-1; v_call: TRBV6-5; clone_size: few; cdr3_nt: TGTGCCAGCAACAACCCGCCTGAAGCTTTCTTT; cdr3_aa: CASNNPPEAFF
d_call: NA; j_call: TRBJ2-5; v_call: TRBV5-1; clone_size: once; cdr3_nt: TGCGCCAGCAGCGACACTCAAGAGACCCAGTACTTC; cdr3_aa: CASSDTQETQYF
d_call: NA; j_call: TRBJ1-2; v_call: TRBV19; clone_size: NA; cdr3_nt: TGTGCCAGCGCCCTTTCCCACAGTGGCTACACCTTC; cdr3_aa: CASALSHSGYTF
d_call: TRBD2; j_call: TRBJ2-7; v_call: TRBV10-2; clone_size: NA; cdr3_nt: TGCGCCAGCAGGGGAGGGTACGAGCAGTACTTC; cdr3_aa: CASRGGYEQYF
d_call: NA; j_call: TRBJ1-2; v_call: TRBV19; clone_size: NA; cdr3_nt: TGTGCCAGCAGAGGGCAGGGAGGCGCCTATGGCTACACCTTC; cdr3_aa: CASRGQGGAYGYTF
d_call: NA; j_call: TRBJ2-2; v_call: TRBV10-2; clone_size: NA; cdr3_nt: TGCGCCAGCAAACCCGAACTCTACACCGGGGAGCTGTTTTTT; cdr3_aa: CASKPELYTGELFF